The clone carrying this T cell receptor (beta chain) was detected only a few times. Antigen: not known. This specimen comes from a study of T-cell memory formation after mild COVID-19. Study information: The two donors had largely donor-specific TCR clusters. Study results and limitations: Day 15 to 85 contracting clones showed balanced CD4/CD8; day 15 to 37 expanders favored CD4+. In pre-infection memory, a portion of responding clones appeared, which suggested that cross-reactive memory joined.

V gave up 9 bases and J gave up 1 base, with 7 bases separating them. Germline-derived CDR1 and CDR2 are MNHEY and SVGEGT. This CDR3 is 12 amino acids long. MiXCR, run by TCRdb on the 5' RACE reads, gives a single entry per CDR3 protein. The sample shows about 410,000 distinct CDR3 sequences, more than 15% of them seen only once. The V call is TRBV6-2 or TRBV6-3, the J call TRBJ1-5; D call uncertain. Specimen: PBMCs or a T cell subset sorted from them (not recorded which). The sequence derives from a man aged 18-30 years who had mild COVID-19 (a few samples of this study predate the infection). Cell type and time point are not known. The CDR3 spells CARDASNQPQHF. The CDR3, as DNA: TGTGCCAGAGATGCGAGCAATCAGCCCCAGCATTTT.